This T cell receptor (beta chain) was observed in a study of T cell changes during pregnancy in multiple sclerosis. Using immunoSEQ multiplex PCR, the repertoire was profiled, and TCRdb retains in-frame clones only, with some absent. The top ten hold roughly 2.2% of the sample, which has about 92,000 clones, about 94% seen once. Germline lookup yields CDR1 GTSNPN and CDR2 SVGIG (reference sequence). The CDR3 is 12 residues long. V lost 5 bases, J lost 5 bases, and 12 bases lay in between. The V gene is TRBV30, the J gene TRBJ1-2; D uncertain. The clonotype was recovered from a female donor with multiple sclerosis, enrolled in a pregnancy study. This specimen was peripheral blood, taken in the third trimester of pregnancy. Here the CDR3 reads CAWFRQEYGYTF. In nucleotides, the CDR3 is TGTGCCTGGTTCAGACAAGAATATGGCTACACCTTC. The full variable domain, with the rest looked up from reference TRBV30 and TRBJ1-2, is SQTIHQWPATLVQPVGSPLSLECTVEGTSNPNLYWYRQAAGRGLQLLFYSVGIGQISSEVPQNLSASRPQDRQFILSSKKLLLSDSGFYLCAWFRQEYGYTFGSGTRLTVV.